These 21 T cell receptor beta chains share one sample of origin, sequenced in a study of blood T cells in healthy people across ages. The authors ran a second PCR of about 6 to 11 cycles using a sample-barcoded 5' primer and a J-beta primer mix. TCRdb re-called the 5' RACE reads with MiXCR, one entry per CDR3 protein. Among about 1.1 million distinct CDR3 sequences, 30% to 40% were seen once, and the ten largest hold roughly 13%. Sequences were obtained from blood. Receptor source: a man aged 18 to 35 in good health.

This clonotype was seen only once. The chain joins TRBV9 to TRBJ2-2, with 15 bases that match TRBD2. From germline, CDR1 is SGDLS and CDR2 YYNGEE. CDR3 length: 18 amino acids. The junction had 6 bases not matched to a gene; V was cut back by 2 bases and J by 4 bases. CDR3 region: CASSVGGLAGGSTGELFF. The CDR3 DNA sequence: TGTGCCAGCAGCGTCGGGGGACTAGCGGGGGGATCCACCGGGGAGCTGTTTTTT.

This clonotype turned up a few times. The chain links TRBV20-1 to TRBJ2-2; TRBD1 aligns across 9 bases. Germline V gene lookup returns CDR1 DFQATT and CDR2 SNEGSKA (reference sequence). Losses at the gene ends were 0 bases for V and 7 bases for J; bases not matched to a gene: 6. The CDR3 has 15 amino acids. The DNA of the CDR3 is TGCAGTGCTAGAGATAGGGGACAGGGTTACGGGGAGCTGTTTTTT. Translated: CSARDRGQGYGELFF.

J is TRBJ1-2 and V is TRBV7-9; TRBD1 is a possible D gene (5 bases). This CDR3 has 15 amino acids. V lost 1 base to trimming and J lost 2 bases, with 11 bases between them. Germline CDR1 is SEHNR and CDR2 is FQNEAQ (reference sequence). CDR3: CASSLVGEGNYGYTF. In DNA form, the CDR3 reads TGTGCCAGCAGCTTAGTAGGGGAAGGGAACTATGGCTACACCTTC.

The genes are TRBV12-3 or TRBV12-4 and TRBJ1-4; TRBD1 matches 7 bases. The CDR3 is made up of 15 amino acids. Trimming cost V 0 bases and J 4 bases; bases outside gene matches: 2. The CDR3 DNA follows: TGTGCCAGCAGTTTAGCGGACAGGTTTAATGAAAAACTGTTTTTT. It translates to CASSLADRFNEKLFF.

The chain has TRBV7-2 and TRBJ1-2, with D unclear. In germline, CDR1 is SGHTA, CDR2 FQGNSA. The germline V and J ends were trimmed by 5 bases and 8 bases, with 15 bases remaining between them. The CDR3 has 13 residues. The CDR3 protein is CASSVDREAGYTF. The CDR3 region has the DNA TGTGCCAGCAGCGTAGATCGGGAGGCCGGCTACACCTTC.

The V and J genes are TRBV12-3 or TRBV12-4 and TRBJ1-1; D is ambiguous. Trimming pared 6 bases from V and 4 bases from J, leaving 3 bases between. The CDR3 totals 10 residues. CDR3 DNA: TGTGCCAGCAGGCTCACTGAAGCTTTCTTT. Protein sequence: CASRLTEAFF.

The V and J genes are TRBV5-1 and TRBJ1-2; no clear D. Germline loops: CDR1 SGHRS, CDR2 YFSETQ. This CDR3 has 14 amino acids. V lost 4 bases and J 3 bases, leaving 13 bases between the germline ends. The CDR3 nucleotides read TGCGCCAGCAGCGGAGACAACCACCACTATGGCTACACCTTC. Amino acid sequence: CASSGDNHHYGYTF.

This sequence joins TRBV28 and TRBJ1-5; D remains ambiguous. The ends were cut back, 3 bases at V and 1 base at J, with 10 bases in the middle. CDR3 length: 15 residues. Per germline, CDR1 MDHEN and CDR2 SYDVKM. The DNA of the CDR3 is TGTGCCAGCAGTTTGATGGGGATCAGCAATCAGCCCCAGCATTTT. Residues: CASSLMGISNQPQHF. Together with reference TRBV28 and TRBJ1-5, the CDR3 gives the full variable domain: DVKVTQSSRYLVKRTGEKVFLECVQDMDHENMFWYRQDPGLGLRLIYFSYDVKMKEKGDIPEGYSVSREKKERFSLILESASTNQTSMYLCASSLMGISNQPQHFGDGTRLSIL.

This clonotype appeared many times. This chain connects TRBV7-3 to TRBJ2-1; D gene ambiguous. Trimming removed 2 bases at V and 5 bases at J, with 7 bases between. The germline CDR1 and CDR2 sequences are SGHTA and FQGTGA. The CDR3 length is 13 residues. DNA for the CDR3: TGTGCCAGCAGCTTACGAATCGACAATGAGCAGTTCTTC. Residues: CASSLRIDNEQFF.

This chain connects TRBV5-6 to TRBJ2-1; 9 positions match TRBD2. Germline-derived CDR1 and CDR2 are SGHDT and YYEEEE. There are 16 residues in the CDR3. The junction had 6 bases not matched to a gene; V was cut back by 4 bases and J by 1 base. The CDR3 DNA sequence: TGTGCCAGCAGCGGCCTAGCGGGGAAGTCCTACAATGAGCAGTTCTTC. Translated: CASSGLAGKSYNEQFF.

The chain joins TRBV12-3 or TRBV12-4 to TRBJ1-5; D may be TRBD1 (6 bases). CDR3 length: 14 residues. Trimming removed 5 bases at V and 6 bases at J, with 14 bases between. The CDR3 protein is CASSLRQAAQPQHF. The CDR3 DNA follows: TGTGCCAGCAGTCTAAGACAGGCGGCTCAGCCCCAGCATTTT.

This clonotype has just a few counts. The V and J genes are TRBV20-1 and TRBJ2-7; no clear D gene. Germline loops: CDR1 DFQATT, CDR2 SNEGSKA (reference sequence). CDR3 length: 16 residues. V was shortened by 3 bases and J by 3 bases, with 21 bases between the two germline ends. CDR3 sequence: CSARTGPERGGYEQYF. CDR3 nucleotides: TGCAGTGCTAGGACCGGTCCGGAACGCGGCGGCTACGAGCAGTACTTC.

Worth noting for this clonotype: A read error is possible here, since a much larger clone lies one base away. The genes are TRBV20-1 and TRBJ1-1; 10 bases are shared with TRBD1. J was trimmed by 6 bases and V by 6 bases; bases with no gene match: 4. Germline assignment: CDR1 DFQATT and CDR2 SNEGSKA (reference sequence). The CDR3 contains 12 residues. For the CDR3, the DNA is TGCAGTGCCGGGACAGGGGCCCCTGAAGCTTTCTTT. Translation gives CSAGTGAPEAFF.

This clonotype was seen a handful of times. The chain is built from TRBV29-1 and TRBJ2-2; perhaps D is TRBD1 or TRBD2 (5 bases each). Germline lookup yields CDR1 SQVTM and CDR2 ANQGSEA. Trimming pared 5 bases from V and 6 bases from J, leaving 10 bases between. This CDR3 region has 12 residues. The CDR3 nucleotides read TGCAGCGTTCAGGGAGTGGCCGGGGAGCTGTTTTTT. This encodes CSVQGVAGELFF.

This clonotype was picked up a small number of times. The CDR3 DNA is TGTGCCAGCAGTTACCGGGGCCAGACTTCCTACAATGAGCAGTTCTTC. This encodes CASSYRGQTSYNEQFF. The chain joins TRBV6-6 to TRBJ2-1; the D call may be TRBD1 or TRBD2 (5 bases each). The V end was cut by 2 bases, the J end by 1 base, with 12 bases between. Per the germline V gene, CDR1 is MNHNY and CDR2 is SVGAGI (reference sequence). The CDR3 extends over 16 amino acids.

This clonotype showed up just a few times. V and J are TRBV6-6 and TRBJ1-5; 7 bases are a match to TRBD1. The V gene end was trimmed by 5 bases and the J gene end by 3 bases; junction bases not matched to a gene: 4. Germline CDR1 and CDR2: MNHNY and SVGAGI (reference sequence). The CDR3 runs 14 residues. The chain's CDR3 is CASSTGQVNQPQHF. The CDR3 DNA reads as TGTGCCAGCAGTACCGGACAGGTCAATCAGCCCCAGCATTTT.

J is TRBJ2-7 and V is TRBV7-9; no firm D call. With 1 base removed from V and 4 bases from J, the gap between germline ends came to 8 bases. This CDR3 has 13 residues. The V gene's germline CDR1 is SEHNR and CDR2 FQNEAQ (reference sequence). CDR3 region: CASSLDTLYEQYF. The CDR3 region has the DNA TGTGCCAGCAGCTTAGATACTCTTTACGAGCAGTACTTC.

This chain connects TRBV11-2 to TRBJ2-7; D gene unclear. This CDR3 contains 12 residues. Trimming shortened V by 7 bases and J by 1 base, and 8 bases separated the two germline ends. The germline gives CDR1 SGHAT, CDR2 FQNNGV. CDR3 residues: CASTEFSYEQYF. CDR3 DNA sequence: TGTGCCAGCACAGAGTTTTCCTACGAGCAGTACTTC. Full variable domain (outside the CDR3, taken from reference TRBV11-2 and TRBJ2-7): EAGVAQSPRYKIIEKRQSVAFWCNPISGHATLYWYQQILGQGPKLLIQFQNNGVVDDSQLPKDRFSAERLKGVDSTLKIQPAKLEDSAVYLCASTEFSYEQYFGPGTRLTVT.

This clonotype showed up just a few times. This rearrangement joins TRBV20-1 to TRBJ2-5, with D unclear. Germline lookup yields CDR1 DFQATT and CDR2 SNEGSKA (reference sequence). The germline V and J ends were trimmed by 0 bases and 4 bases, with 15 bases remaining between them. The CDR3 runs to 15 residues. This CDR3 is CSARDPSGPGETQYF. In DNA, the CDR3 is TGCAGTGCTAGAGACCCCTCAGGACCCGGAGAGACCCAGTACTTC.

This clonotype has a single count. The chain combines TRBV11-2 with TRBJ2-5; possibly TRBD1 for D (6 bases). Trimming left V 0 bases short and J 11 bases short, with 25 bases between. The CDR3 runs to 17 residues. Germline V CDR1 and CDR2: SGHAT, FQNNGV. CDR3 region: CASSLEQGDPIYNEQYF. The DNA for the CDR3 is TGTGCCAGCAGCTTAGAACAGGGTGACCCTATCTACAATGAGCAGTACTTC.

The genes are TRBV21-1 and TRBJ1-5; the table's D gene call, TRBD1, was not cross checked with the DNA. TRBV21-1 has pseudogene status. This CDR3 is 16 amino acids long. The CDR3 sequence is CAIKDRELEGNQPQHF. The CDR3 DNA sequence: TGTGCCATTAAGGACAGGGAACTAGAGGGAAATCAGCCCCAGCATTTT.